The 29 T cell receptor beta chains below come from one sample, sequenced in a study of shared clonotypes between healthy human individuals. Data came from immunoSEQ multiplex PCR; TCRdb stores just in-frame clones and leaves some out. This sample has about 1.1 million clones, with roughly 80% found just once. Sequences were obtained from memory CD4+ T cells from PBMCs. Indicated subset: CD45RA-negative fraction. These receptors were taken from a man younger than 30 in good health. Some clones in this sample may be carry-over from other donors' samples.

Written as DNA, the CDR3 is TGTGCCACCCTCGACGGGCAGAGCACAGATACGCAGTATTTT. The encoded protein is CATLDGQSTDTQYF. The chain couples TRBV7-2 to TRBJ2-3; D ambiguous. CDR1 SGHTA and CDR2 FQGNSA come from the germline V gene. With 10 bases removed from V and 0 bases from J, the gap between germline ends came to 14 bases. The CDR3 consists of 14 residues.

The V gene is TRBV5-1, the J gene TRBJ1-4; D call uncertain. V was shortened by 0 bases and J by 8 bases, with 11 bases between the two germline ends. This CDR3 spans 14 amino acids. Germline V gene sequence: CDR1 SGHRS, CDR2 YFSETQ. The DNA for the CDR3 is TGCGCCAGCAGCTTGGAGCCAGTGAAAGAAAAACTGTTTTTT. This encodes CASSLEPVKEKLFF.

This chain links TRBV5-1 with TRBJ2-2; D call uncertain. V was clipped by 1 base and J by 2 bases, with 9 bases between them. Germline V lookup: CDR1 SGHRS, CDR2 YFSETQ. The CDR3 is 15 amino acids. CDR3 sequence (DNA): TGCGCCAGCAGCTTGATTGGCCCTAACACCGGGGAGCTGTTTTTT. It is translated as CASSLIGPNTGELFF.

The table lists this clone with a few counts. The chain combines TRBV5-5 with TRBJ1-1; 7 bases match TRBD1. The CDR3 is made up of 16 amino acids. The V gene's germline CDR1 is SGHKS and CDR2 YYEKEE (reference sequence). The junction had 5 bases not matched to a gene; V was cut back by 0 bases and J by 0 bases. The CDR3 nucleotides are TGTGCCAGCAGCTTGGGGACAGGTTCCATGAACACTGAAGCTTTCTTT. Translated, it gives CASSLGTGSMNTEAFF.

J is TRBJ1-2 and V is TRBV29-1, with 10 bases fitting TRBD1. Per germline, CDR1 SQVTM and CDR2 ANQGSEA. V lost 6 bases and J lost 4; bases outside the gene matches: 8. The CDR3 sequence is 14 residues long. DNA for the CDR3: TGCAGCGTGGGACAGGGGACGACTGGCTATGGCTACACCTTC. This translates into CSVGQGTTGYGYTF.

The rearrangement joins TRBV30 to TRBJ1-5; 10 nucleotides agree with TRBD1. Germline V gene sequence: CDR1 GTSNPN, CDR2 SVGIG (reference sequence). The ends lost 0 bases at V and 2 bases at J; junction bases unmatched: 1. The CDR3 loop spans 15 amino acids. The CDR3 DNA follows: TGTGCCTGGAGTGTAGGGACAGGGGGCAATCAGCCCCAGCATTTT. This sequence encodes CAWSVGTGGNQPQHF. Supplemented by reference TRBV30 and TRBJ1-5, the full variable domain reads SQTIHQWPATLVQPVGSPLSLECTVEGTSNPNLYWYRQAAGRGLQLLFYSVGIGQISSEVPQNLSASRPQDRQFILSSKKLLLSDSGFYLCAWSVGTGGNQPQHFGDGTRLSIL.

This clone has a single count. V usage is TRBV15 and J usage is TRBJ2-4; D ambiguous. Trimming removed 4 bases at V and 5 bases at J, with 12 bases between. CDR1 and CDR2 from the germline V gene are LNHNV and YYDKDF (reference sequence). This CDR3 has 14 residues. CDR3 bases: TGTGCCACCAGCATGGGCCCCCGGGAAAACATTCAGTACTTC. This gives the protein CATSMGPRENIQYF.

The chain joins TRBV10-1 to TRBJ1-5; D gene ambiguous. The CDR3 contains 13 residues. With 6 bases removed from V and 4 bases from J, the gap between germline ends came to 10 bases. Germline loops: CDR1 WNHNN, CDR2 SYGVQD (reference sequence). The DNA for the CDR3 is TGCGCCAGCAGCAAGGATAGGAATCAGCCCCAGCATTTT. Amino acids: CASSKDRNQPQHF.

This clone appeared once. This specimen includes other DNA sequences encoding the same CDR3. This rearrangement joins TRBV5-1 to TRBJ2-1; D possibly corresponds to TRBD1 (6 bases). CDR3 length: 13 amino acids. CDR1 SGHRS and CDR2 YFSETQ come from the germline V gene. With 2 bases removed from V and 4 bases from J, the gap between germline ends came to 7 bases. The DNA of the CDR3 is TGCGCCAGCAGCTTAACAGGGTACAATGAGCAGTTCTTC. This translates into CASSLTGYNEQFF.

This clone was seen just once. The J gene is TRBJ2-1, the V gene TRBV11-3, with a possible D match to TRBD2 (7 bases). The CDR3 consists of 15 residues. Germline V gene sequence: CDR1 SGHNT, CDR2 YENEEA. Trimming removed 5 bases from V and 2 bases from J, with 13 bases in between. The chain's CDR3 is CASSPGGGPYNEQFF. The CDR3 DNA sequence: TGTGCCAGCAGCCCCGGCGGGGGCCCCTACAATGAGCAGTTCTTC. The whole variable domain, remainder taken from reference TRBV11-3 and TRBJ2-1, is EAGVVQSPRYKIIEKKQPVAFWCNPISGHNTLYWYLQNLGQGPELLIRYENEEAVDDSQLPKDRFSAERLKGVDSTLKIQPAELGDSAVYLCASSPGGGPYNEQFFGPGTRLTVL.

CDR3 residues: CASSYRDRGAYEQYF. DNA of the CDR3: TGTGCCAGCAGTTACCGGGACAGGGGAGCCTACGAGCAGTACTTC. This rearrangement joins TRBV6-5 to TRBJ2-7; 10 bases are shared with TRBD1. V shed 2 bases and J 2 bases; nucleotides not matched to a gene: 3. CDR1 and CDR2 from the germline V gene are MNHEY and SVGAGI. This CDR3 has 15 residues.

The V call is TRBV11-3, the J call TRBJ2-5; 10 bases agree with TRBD2. Germline values: CDR1 SGHNT, CDR2 YENEEA. The CDR3 is 14 amino acids. After removal of 5 bases from V and 13 bases from J, the junction contained 13 bases not matched to a gene. CDR3 nucleotides: TGTGCCAGCAGCCCAACTAGCGGGGCCCAGAGGGGGTACTTC. Protein product: CASSPTSGAQRGYF.

The chain combines TRBV18 with TRBJ1-1; D call uncertain. Germline lookup yields CDR1 KGHSH and CDR2 LQKENI. Trimming took 0 bases from V and 1 from J, leaving 6 bases between them. The CDR3 is 14 residues long. This CDR3 reads CASSPPYPNTEAFF. The CDR3 coding sequence is TGTGCCAGCTCACCACCTTACCCGAACACTGAAGCTTTCTTT.

This rearrangement joins TRBV5-4 to TRBJ2-1; D possibly corresponds to TRBD1 (5 bases). The germline V and J ends were trimmed by 0 bases and 1 base, with 14 bases remaining between them. The CDR3 contains 17 residues. CDR1 is SGHNT, CDR2 YYREEE, per germline (reference sequence). The DNA of the CDR3 is TGTGCCAGCAGCTTGGGTCAGGGCGCCGTATCCTACAATGAGCAGTTCTTC. Translated, it gives CASSLGQGAVSYNEQFF.

The count of this clone is one. The chain uses TRBV2 and TRBJ2-5; TRBD1 or TRBD2 may be the D gene (6 bases each). The V end lost 7 bases, the J end lost 5 bases, and 17 bases lay between the germline ends. This CDR3 comprises 14 residues. Germline V gene data show CDR1 as SNHLY and CDR2 as FYNNEI. The CDR3 DNA is TGTGCCAGCAAGCAAGGAGGGGGGAGGGAGACCCAGTACTTC. Protein sequence: CASKQGGGRETQYF.

This chain connects TRBV19 to TRBJ1-5; TRBD1 matches at 7 bases. Losses at the gene ends were 3 bases for V and 0 bases for J; bases not matched to a gene: 11. Germline assignment: CDR1 LNHDA and CDR2 SQIVND (reference sequence). This CDR3 contains 18 residues. CDR3 DNA: TGTGCCAGTAGTATGCTCAGGGGACAGAAAGATAGCAATCAGCCCCAGCATTTT. Its translation is CASSMLRGQKDSNQPQHF. The full variable domain, with the rest looked up from reference TRBV19 and TRBJ1-5, is DGGITQSPKYLFRKEGQNVTLSCEQNLNHDAMYWYRQDPGQGLRLIYYSQIVNDFQKGDIAEGYSVSREKKESFPLTVTSAQKNPTAFYLCASSMLRGQKDSNQPQHFGDGTRLSIL.

This clone was observed many times. The chain is built from TRBV11-2 and TRBJ2-7; a possible D gene is TRBD2 (5 bases). V shed 4 bases and J shed 1 base, with 17 bases lying between them. Germline-derived CDR1 and CDR2 are SGHAT and FQNNGV. This CDR3 has 16 amino acids. CDR3 bases: TGTGCCAGCAGCTCCTTACGAGGGAGAGGGTCCTACGAGCAGTACTTC. Translated, it gives CASSSLRGRGSYEQYF. The full variable domain, in which reference TRBV11-2 and TRBJ2-7 provide the parts outside the CDR3, is EAGVAQSPRYKIIEKRQSVAFWCNPISGHATLYWYQQILGQGPKLLIQFQNNGVVDDSQLPKDRFSAERLKGVDSTLKIQPAKLEDSAVYLCASSSLRGRGSYEQYFGPGTRLTVT.

The rearrangement links TRBV5-4 to TRBJ2-1; the D gene could be TRBD1 or TRBD2 (6 bases each). The V and J ends lost 4 bases and 1 base respectively, with 12 bases between them. Germline CDR1 is SGHNT and CDR2 is YYREEE (reference sequence). CDR3 length: 15 residues. The CDR3 protein is CASSAGTTSYNEQFF. CDR3 DNA: TGTGCCAGCAGCGCGGGGACAACATCCTACAATGAGCAGTTCTTC. Full variable domain (missing parts from reference TRBV5-4 and TRBJ2-1): ETGVTQSPTHLIKTRGQQVTLRCSSQSGHNTVSWYQQALGQGPQFIFQYYREEENGRGNFPPRFSGLQFPNYSSELNVNALELDDSALYLCASSAGTTSYNEQFFGPGTRLTVL.

The J gene is TRBJ1-5, the V gene TRBV29-1, with unresolved D. CDR1 and CDR2 from the germline V gene are SQVTM and ANQGSEA. Trimming left V 6 bases short and J 5 bases short, with 17 bases between. There are 14 residues in the CDR3. The CDR3 here is CSVIGLGGDQPQHF. CDR3 bases: TGCAGCGTCATAGGACTGGGAGGCGATCAGCCCCAGCATTTT.

The chain joins TRBV19 to TRBJ1-4, with D possibly matching TRBD1 (5 bases). V lost 5 bases to trimming and J lost 6 bases, with 16 bases between them. CDR3 size: 15 residues. In germline, CDR1 is LNHDA, CDR2 SQIVND (reference sequence). CDR3 in amino acids: CASSSPRDGDEKLFF. The CDR3 bases are TGTGCCAGTAGTTCCCCCCGGGACGGGGATGAAAAACTGTTTTTT. The variable domain in full, with the rest retrieved from reference TRBV19 and TRBJ1-4, is DGGITQSPKYLFRKEGQNVTLSCEQNLNHDAMYWYRQDPGQGLRLIYYSQIVNDFQKGDIAEGYSVSREKKESFPLTVTSAQKNPTAFYLCASSSPRDGDEKLFFGSGTQLSVL.

This CDR3 reads CASSLMGNQETQYF. Here the CDR3 DNA reads TGCGCCAGCAGCTTGATGGGGAACCAAGAGACCCAGTACTTC. V gene TRBV5-1 combines with J gene TRBJ2-5; no reliable D call. CDR1 SGHRS and CDR2 YFSETQ come from the germline V gene. Trimming removed 1 base from V and 0 bases from J, with 7 bases in between. There are 14 residues in the CDR3. Using reference TRBV5-1 and TRBJ2-5 for the parts outside the CDR3, the full variable domain is KAGVTQTPRYLIKTRGQQVTLSCSPISGHRSVSWYQQTPGQGLQFLFEYFSETQRNKGNFPGRFSGRQFSNSRSEMNVSTLELGDSALYLCASSLMGNQETQYFGPGTRLLVL.

This sequence joins TRBV5-1 and TRBJ1-1; 7 positions match TRBD1. With V trimmed by 6 bases and J by 1 base, 6 bases remained unmatched. The CDR3 is 14 residues long. Germline CDR1 reads SGHRS; CDR2 reads YFSETQ. The CDR3 region has the DNA TGCGCCAGCAATCCAGGGGGAGGGAACACTGAAGCTTTCTTT. Translation: CASNPGGGNTEAFF.

Notes on this clone: The sample has other DNA sequences that encode this CDR3 too. The V and J genes are TRBV5-6 and TRBJ1-5; no definite D call. V lost 0 bases to trimming and J lost 2 bases, with 3 bases between them. Germline V gene data show CDR1 as SGHDT and CDR2 as YYEEEE. The CDR3 totals 13 residues. The CDR3 region has the DNA TGTGCCAGCAGCTTGGACGGCAATCAGCCCCAGCATTTT. Translated, it gives CASSLDGNQPQHF.

V is TRBV5-6 and J is TRBJ2-5; D possibly corresponds to TRBD1 (5 bases). Trimming shortened V by 0 bases and J by 5 bases, and 20 bases separated the two germline ends. Looked up from germline, CDR1 is SGHDT and CDR2 is YYEEEE. The CDR3 totals 17 residues. As DNA, the CDR3 is TGTGCCAGCAGCTTGGCCGGGCAGGGCCCTGAGTCGGAGACCCAGTACTTC. It yields the protein CASSLAGQGPESETQYF.

The rearrangement uses TRBV6-5 and TRBJ1-2, with D perhaps TRBD1 (5 bases). The V end was cut by 0 bases, the J end by 4 bases, with 12 bases between. CDR1 and CDR2 (germline): MNHEY, SVGAGI. This CDR3 is 15 amino acids long. The CDR3 protein is CASSYSGPSTYGYTF. As DNA, the CDR3 is TGTGCCAGCAGTTACTCGGGACCCTCCACCTATGGCTACACCTTC.

This clone has a single count. The chain combines TRBV2 with TRBJ2-7, with a possible D match to TRBD2 (5 bases). V was clipped by 4 bases and J by 2 bases, with 12 bases between them. The CDR3 is 14 residues long. Germline V gene lookup returns CDR1 SNHLY and CDR2 FYNNEI. CDR3 nucleotide sequence: TGTGCCAGCAGTGGTGGAGGAAACACCTACGAGCAGTACTTC. This sequence encodes CASSGGGNTYEQYF.

The chain is built from TRBV5-6 and TRBJ1-1, with D possibly being TRBD1 (5 bases). The V and J ends lost 5 bases and 2 bases respectively, with 13 bases between them. CDR3 length: 14 residues. CDR1 is SGHDT, CDR2 YYEEEE, per germline. The chain's CDR3 is CASSRPGGNTEAFF. CDR3 DNA sequence: TGTGCCAGCAGTAGACCCGGGGGTAACACTGAAGCTTTCTTT.

Only a few counts were recorded for this clone. This CDR3 is also generated by other DNA sequences in the sample. The J gene is TRBJ2-6, the V gene TRBV27; D assignment may be TRBD1 or TRBD2 (6 bases each). Germline V CDR1 and CDR2: MNHEY, SMNVEV (reference sequence). The CDR3 is made up of 15 amino acids. With 2 bases removed from V and 2 bases from J, the gap between germline ends came to 7 bases. CDR3 DNA: TGTGCCAGCAGTTTAAGGGGGGCTGGGGCCAACGTCCTGACTTTC. Amino acid sequence: CASSLRGAGANVLTF.

The chain recombines TRBV28 with TRBJ2-7; the match to TRBD1 covers 12 bases. CDR1 and CDR2 (germline): MDHEN, SYDVKM. The trim removed 5 bases at V and 7 bases at J, leaving 6 bases unmatched. There are 14 residues in the CDR3. This chain's CDR3 is CASSRDRGQGEQYF. The CDR3 nucleotides read TGTGCCAGCAGTAGGGACAGGGGGCAGGGTGAGCAGTACTTC.